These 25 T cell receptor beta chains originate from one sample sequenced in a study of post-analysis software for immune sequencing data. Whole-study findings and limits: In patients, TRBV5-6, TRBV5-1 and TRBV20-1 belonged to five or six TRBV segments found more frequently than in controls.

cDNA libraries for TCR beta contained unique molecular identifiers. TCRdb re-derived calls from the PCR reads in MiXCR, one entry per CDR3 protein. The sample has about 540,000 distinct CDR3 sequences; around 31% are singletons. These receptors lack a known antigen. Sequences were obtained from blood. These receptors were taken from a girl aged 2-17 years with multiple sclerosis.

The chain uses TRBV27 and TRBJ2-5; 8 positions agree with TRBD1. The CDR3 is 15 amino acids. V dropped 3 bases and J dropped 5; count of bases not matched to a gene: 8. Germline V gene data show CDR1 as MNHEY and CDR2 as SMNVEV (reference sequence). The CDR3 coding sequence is TGTGCCAGCAGTTTGGGCAGGGGGCCTTTGGAGACCCAGTACTTC. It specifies CASSLGRGPLETQYF.

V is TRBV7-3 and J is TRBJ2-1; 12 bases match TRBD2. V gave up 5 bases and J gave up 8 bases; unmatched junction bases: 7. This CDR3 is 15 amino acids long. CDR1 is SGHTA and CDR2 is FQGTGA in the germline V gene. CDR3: CASSILAGGSYEQFF. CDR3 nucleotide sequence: TGTGCCAGCAGCATACTAGCGGGGGGCAGCTATGAGCAGTTCTTC. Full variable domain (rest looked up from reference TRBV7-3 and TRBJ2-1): GAGVSQTPSNKVTEKGKYVELRCDPISGHTALYWYRQSLGQGPEFLIYFQGTGAADDSGLPNDRFFAVRPEGSVSTLKIQRTERGDSAVYLCASSILAGGSYEQFFGPGTRLTVL.

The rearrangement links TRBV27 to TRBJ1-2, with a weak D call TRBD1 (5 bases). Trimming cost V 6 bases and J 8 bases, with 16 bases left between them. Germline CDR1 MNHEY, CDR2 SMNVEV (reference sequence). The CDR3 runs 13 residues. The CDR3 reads CASRRQGEGGYTF. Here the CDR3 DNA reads TGTGCCAGCAGACGGCAGGGAGAAGGAGGCTACACCTTC.

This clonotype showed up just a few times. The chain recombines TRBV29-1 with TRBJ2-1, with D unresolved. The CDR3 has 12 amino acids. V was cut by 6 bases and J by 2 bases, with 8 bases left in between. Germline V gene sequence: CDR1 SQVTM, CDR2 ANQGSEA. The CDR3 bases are TGCAGCGTCTGGGGTACCTACAATGAGCAGTTCTTC. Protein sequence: CSVWGTYNEQFF.

This CDR3 reads CASSTPGAQNIQYF. Here the CDR3 DNA reads TGCGCCAGCAGCACCCCCGGGGCTCAAAACATTCAGTACTTC. V gene TRBV5-1 combines with J gene TRBJ2-4; TRBD1 or TRBD2 may be the D gene (5 bases each). V lost 4 bases, J lost 5 bases, and 13 bases lay in between. CDR3 length equals 14 residues. Germline V gives CDR1 SGHRS, CDR2 YFSETQ.

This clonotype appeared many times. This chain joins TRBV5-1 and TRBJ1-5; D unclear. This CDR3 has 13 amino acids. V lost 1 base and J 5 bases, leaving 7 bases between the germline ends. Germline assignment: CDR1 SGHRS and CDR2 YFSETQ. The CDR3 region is CASSLIPDQPQHF. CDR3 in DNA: TGCGCCAGCAGCTTGATACCTGATCAGCCCCAGCATTTT. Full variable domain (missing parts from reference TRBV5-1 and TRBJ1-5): KAGVTQTPRYLIKTRGQQVTLSCSPISGHRSVSWYQQTPGQGLQFLFEYFSETQRNKGNFPGRFSGRQFSNSRSEMNVSTLELGDSALYLCASSLIPDQPQHFGDGTRLSIL.

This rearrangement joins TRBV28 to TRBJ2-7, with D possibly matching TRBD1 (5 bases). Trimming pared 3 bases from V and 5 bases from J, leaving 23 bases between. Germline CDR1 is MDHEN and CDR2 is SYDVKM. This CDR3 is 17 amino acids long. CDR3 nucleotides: TGTGCCAGCAGTTTTACTTGGCAGTCTAGGGGATCCCACGAGCAGTACTTC. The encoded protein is CASSFTWQSRGSHEQYF.

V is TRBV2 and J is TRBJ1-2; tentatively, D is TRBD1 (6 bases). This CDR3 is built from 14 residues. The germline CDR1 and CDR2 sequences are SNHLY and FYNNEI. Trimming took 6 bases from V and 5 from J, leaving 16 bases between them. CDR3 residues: CASSLLTGGYGYTF. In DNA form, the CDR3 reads TGTGCCAGCAGCCTCTTGACAGGCGGATATGGCTACACCTTC.

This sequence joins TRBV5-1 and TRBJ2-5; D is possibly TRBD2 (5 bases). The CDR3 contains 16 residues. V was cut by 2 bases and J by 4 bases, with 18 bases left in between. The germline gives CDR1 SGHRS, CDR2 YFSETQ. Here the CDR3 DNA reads TGCGCCAGCAGCTTAGAACTAGACCACTTAACAGAGACCCAGTACTTC. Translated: CASSLELDHLTETQYF.

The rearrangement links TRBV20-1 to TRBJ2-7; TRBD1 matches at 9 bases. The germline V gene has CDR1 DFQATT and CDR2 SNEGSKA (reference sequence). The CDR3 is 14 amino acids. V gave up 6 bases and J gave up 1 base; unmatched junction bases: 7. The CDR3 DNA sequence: TGCAGTGCGGGACAGGGCCAAAAGTCCTACGAGCAGTACTTC. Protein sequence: CSAGQGQKSYEQYF.

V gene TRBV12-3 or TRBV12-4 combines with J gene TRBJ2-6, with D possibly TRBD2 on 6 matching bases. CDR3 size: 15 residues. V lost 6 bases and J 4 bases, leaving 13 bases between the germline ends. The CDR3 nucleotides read TGTGCCAGCAGGTCCCTAGCGAGAGGGGCCAACGTCCTGACTTTC. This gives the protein CASRSLARGANVLTF.

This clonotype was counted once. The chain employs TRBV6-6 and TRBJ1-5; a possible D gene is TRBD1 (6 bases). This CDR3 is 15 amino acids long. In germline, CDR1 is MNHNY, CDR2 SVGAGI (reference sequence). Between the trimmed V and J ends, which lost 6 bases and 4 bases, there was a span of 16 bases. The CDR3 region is CASSPEGGANQPQHF. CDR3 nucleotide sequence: TGTGCCAGCAGCCCCGAGGGGGGCGCTAATCAGCCCCAGCATTTT.

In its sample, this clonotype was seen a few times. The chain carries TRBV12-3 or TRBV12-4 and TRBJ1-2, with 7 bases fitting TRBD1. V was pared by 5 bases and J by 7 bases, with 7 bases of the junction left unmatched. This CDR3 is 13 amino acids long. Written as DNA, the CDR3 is TGTGCCAGCAGTAAGGACAGGCTGGCTGGCTACACCTTC. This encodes CASSKDRLAGYTF.

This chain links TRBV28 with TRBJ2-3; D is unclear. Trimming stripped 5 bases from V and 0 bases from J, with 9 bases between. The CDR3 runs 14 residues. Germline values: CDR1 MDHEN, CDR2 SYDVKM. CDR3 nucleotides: TGTGCCAGCAGTCCTCAGACTAGCACAGATACGCAGTATTTT. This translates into CASSPQTSTDTQYF.

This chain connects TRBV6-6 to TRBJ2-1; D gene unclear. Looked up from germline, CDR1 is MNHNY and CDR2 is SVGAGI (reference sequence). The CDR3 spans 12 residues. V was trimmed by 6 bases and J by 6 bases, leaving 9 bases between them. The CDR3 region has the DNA TGTGCCAGCAGCCTCATGGGCAATGAGCAGTTCTTC. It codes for CASSLMGNEQFF.

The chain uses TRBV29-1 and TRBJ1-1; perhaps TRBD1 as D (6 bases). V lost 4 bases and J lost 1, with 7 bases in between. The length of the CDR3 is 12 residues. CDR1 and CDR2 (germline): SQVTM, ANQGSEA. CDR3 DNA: TGCAGCGTTGGGACAGCGAACACTGAAGCTTTCTTT. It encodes CSVGTANTEAFF. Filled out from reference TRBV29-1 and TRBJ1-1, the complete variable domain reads SAVISQKPSRDICQRGTSLTIQCQVDSQVTMMFWYRQQPGQSLTLIATANQGSEATYESGFVIDKFPISRPNLTFSTLTVSNMSPEDSSIYLCSVGTANTEAFFGQGTRLTVV.

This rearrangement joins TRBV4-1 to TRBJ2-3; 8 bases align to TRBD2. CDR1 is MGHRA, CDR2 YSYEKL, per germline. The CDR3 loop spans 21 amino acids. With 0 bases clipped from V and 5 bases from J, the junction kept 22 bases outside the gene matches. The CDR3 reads CASSQDRSSHFTGGAKDTQYF. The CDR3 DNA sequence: TGCGCCAGCAGCCAAGATAGATCTTCCCACTTCACCGGGGGGGCGAAAGATACGCAGTATTTT.

CDR3: CASRRDRGNEQFF. In DNA, the CDR3 is TGCGCCAGCCGCCGGGACAGGGGAAATGAGCAGTTCTTC. The rearrangement joins TRBV5-1 to TRBJ2-1; 10 bases map to TRBD1. The CDR3 is made up of 13 amino acids. Germline V gives CDR1 SGHRS, CDR2 YFSETQ. J lost 7 bases, V lost 7 bases, and 5 bases had no gene match.

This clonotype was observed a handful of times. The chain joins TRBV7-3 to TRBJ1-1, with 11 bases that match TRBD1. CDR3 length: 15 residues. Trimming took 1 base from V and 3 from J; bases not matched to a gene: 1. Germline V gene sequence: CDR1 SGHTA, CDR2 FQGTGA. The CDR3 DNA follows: TGTGCCAGCAGCTTAATGGGACAGGGGGACACTGAAGCTTTCTTT. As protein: CASSLMGQGDTEAFF.

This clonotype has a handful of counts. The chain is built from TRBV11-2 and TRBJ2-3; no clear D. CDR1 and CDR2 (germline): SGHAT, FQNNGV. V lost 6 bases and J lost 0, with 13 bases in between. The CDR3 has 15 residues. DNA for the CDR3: TGTGCCAGCAGTTCCCCCGCTTCTAGCACAGATACGCAGTATTTT. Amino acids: CASSSPASSTDTQYF.

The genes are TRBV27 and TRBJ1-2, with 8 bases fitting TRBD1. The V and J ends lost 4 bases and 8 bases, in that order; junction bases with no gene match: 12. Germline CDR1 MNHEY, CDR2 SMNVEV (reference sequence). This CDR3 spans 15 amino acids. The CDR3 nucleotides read TGTGCCAGCAGTTCCTCCGGACAGGGTCTATACGGCTACACCTTC. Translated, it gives CASSSSGQGLYGYTF.

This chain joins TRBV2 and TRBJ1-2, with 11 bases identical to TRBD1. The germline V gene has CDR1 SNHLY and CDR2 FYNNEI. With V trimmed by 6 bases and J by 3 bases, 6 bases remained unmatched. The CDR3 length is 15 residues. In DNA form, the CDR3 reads TGTGCCAGCAGGGACCGGACAGGGGGCTACTATGGCTACACCTTC. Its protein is CASRDRTGGYYGYTF.

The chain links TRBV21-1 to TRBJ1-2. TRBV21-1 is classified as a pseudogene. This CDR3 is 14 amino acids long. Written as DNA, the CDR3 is TGTGCCAGCAGCAAAGTAGGACGGAACTATGGCTACACCTTC. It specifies CASSKVGRNYGYTF.

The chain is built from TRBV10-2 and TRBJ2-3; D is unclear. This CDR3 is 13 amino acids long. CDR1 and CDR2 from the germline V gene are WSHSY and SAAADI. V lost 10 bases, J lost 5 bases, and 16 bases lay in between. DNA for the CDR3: TGCGCCACCTTAGACGGATCCGAAGATACGCAGTATTTT. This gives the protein CATLDGSEDTQYF.

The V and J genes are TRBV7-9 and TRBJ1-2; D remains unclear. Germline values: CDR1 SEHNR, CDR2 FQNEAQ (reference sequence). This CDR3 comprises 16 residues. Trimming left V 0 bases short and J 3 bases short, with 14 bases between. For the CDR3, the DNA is TGTGCCAGCAGCTTAGCGCAAATTGGGCAAGACTATGGCTACACCTTC. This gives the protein CASSLAQIGQDYGYTF.